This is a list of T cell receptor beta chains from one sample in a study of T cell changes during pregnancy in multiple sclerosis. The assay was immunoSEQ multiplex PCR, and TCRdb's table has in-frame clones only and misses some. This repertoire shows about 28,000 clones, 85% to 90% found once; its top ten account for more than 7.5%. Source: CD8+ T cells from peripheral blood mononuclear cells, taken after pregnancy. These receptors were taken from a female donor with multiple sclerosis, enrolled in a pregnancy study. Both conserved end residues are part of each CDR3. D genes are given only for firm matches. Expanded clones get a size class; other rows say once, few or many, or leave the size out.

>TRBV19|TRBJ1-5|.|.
TGTGCCAGTAGTATCTTTGAGGGACTACCTAGCAATCAGCCCCAGCATTTT
CASSIFEGLPSNQPQHF
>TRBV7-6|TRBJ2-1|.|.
TGTGCCAGCAGCTTAGCCGGCTCCTACAATGAGCAGTTCTTC
CASSLAGSYNEQFF
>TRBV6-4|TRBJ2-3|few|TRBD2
TGTGCCAGCAGTGACTCTAGCGGGGGCGGTACAGATACGCAGTATTTT
CASSDSSGGGTDTQYF
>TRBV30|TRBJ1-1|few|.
TGTGCCTGGAGTACCGGGGACACTGAAGCTTTCTTT
CAWSTGDTEAFF
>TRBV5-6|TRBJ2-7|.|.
TGTGCCAGCAGCTTGCAGGGTTCACACGAGCAGTACTTC
CASSLQGSHEQYF
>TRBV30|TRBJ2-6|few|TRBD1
TGTGCCTCCGATCCGGGACAGCGCTCTGGGGCCAACGTCCTGACTTTC
CASDPGQRSGANVLTF
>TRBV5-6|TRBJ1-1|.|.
TGTGCCAGCGGAGGTTCAGGGGTTACTGAAGCTTTCTTT
CASGGSGVTEAFF
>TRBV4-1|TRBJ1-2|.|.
TGCGCCAGCAGCCAAGATTGGGGGCAAGGTCTCGTATCTCATCGAGGTGGCTACACCTTC
CASSQDWGQGLVSHRGGYTF
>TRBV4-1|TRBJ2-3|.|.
TGCGCCAGCAGCCTCAAGATTCATACTTTTTCTAGCACAGATACGCAGTATTTT
CASSLKIHTFSSTDTQYF
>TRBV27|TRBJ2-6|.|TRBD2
TGTGCCAGCAGCCCCCTCCGGGGGGGCGCGGGGGCCAACGTCCTGACTTTC
CASSPLRGGAGANVLTF
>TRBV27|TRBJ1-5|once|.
TGTGCCAGCAGTATCCGACAGGGCAATCAGCCCCAGCATTTT
CASSIRQGNQPQHF
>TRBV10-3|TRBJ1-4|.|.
TGTGCCATCAGTTGGACAGCTTATGAAAAACTGTTTTTT
CAISWTAYEKLFF
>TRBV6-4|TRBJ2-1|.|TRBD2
TGTGCCAGCAGTGACGGGACTAGCGGGGGAGACAATGAGCAGTTCTTC
CASSDGTSGGDNEQFF
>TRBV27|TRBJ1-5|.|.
TGTGCCAGCAGTTCACAGGGTATTCAGCCCCAGCATTTT
CASSSQGIQPQHF
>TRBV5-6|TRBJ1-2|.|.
TGTGCCAGCAGCTTGTGGGAGGCTAACTATGGCTACACCTTC
CASSLWEANYGYTF
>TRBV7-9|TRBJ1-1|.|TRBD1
TGTGCCAGCAGCTTGGACAGGGGGCTGGAGGAAGCTTTCTTT
CASSLDRGLEEAFF
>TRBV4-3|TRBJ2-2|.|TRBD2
TGCGCCAGCAGCCAACACTATTCAGCTCCGGGGGGGCCTGGGGACACCGGGGAGCTGTTTTTT
CASSQHYSAPGGPGDTGELFF
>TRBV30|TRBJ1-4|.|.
TGTGCCTGGAGTGTGACGGGTGAAAAACTGTTTTTT
CAWSVTGEKLFF
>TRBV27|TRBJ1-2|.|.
TGTGCCAGCAGTTTAAGTCCAGCGGAGTATGGCTACACCTTC
CASSLSPAEYGYTF
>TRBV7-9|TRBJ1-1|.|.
TGTGCCAGCAGCTTAGCGGGCAGGGAGAACACTGAAGCTTTCTTT
CASSLAGRENTEAFF
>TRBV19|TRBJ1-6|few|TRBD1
TGTGCCAGTACCAAAGGACAGGGGAATTCACCCCTCCACTTT
CASTKGQGNSPLHF
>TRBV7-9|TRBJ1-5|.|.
TGTGCCAGCAGCTTAGACGGGTTCAATCAGCCCCAGCATTTT
CASSLDGFNQPQHF
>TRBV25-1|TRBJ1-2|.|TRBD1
TGTGCCAGCAGTCCTACAGGGGACTACTATGGCTACACCTTC
CASSPTGDYYGYTF
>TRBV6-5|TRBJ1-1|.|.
TGTGCCAGCAGTTATCAGGGGTGGAACACTGAAGCTTTCTTT
CASSYQGWNTEAFF
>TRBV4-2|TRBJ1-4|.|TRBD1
TGTGCCAGCAGCCAAGATCGGACAGGGGGCGTAGTGTGGAGGACTAATGAAAAACTGTTTTTT
CASSQDRTGGVVWRTNEKLFF
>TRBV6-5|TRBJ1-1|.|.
TGTGCCAGCAGTACCCAGAGAGGGCGTACTGAAGCTTTCTTT
CASSTQRGRTEAFF
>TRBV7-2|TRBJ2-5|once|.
TGTGCCAGCAGTTACGCGGTTCAAGAGACCCAGTACTTC
CASSYAVQETQYF
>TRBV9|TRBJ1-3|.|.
TGTGCCAGCAGCGTAGGGGGAGGGGGATCCTCTGGAAACACCATATATTTT
CASSVGGGGSSGNTIYF
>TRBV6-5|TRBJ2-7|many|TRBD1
TGTGCCAGCAGTTACGAAGGGGGCGACTCCTACGAGCAGTACTTC
CASSYEGGDSYEQYF
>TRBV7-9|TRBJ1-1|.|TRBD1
TGTGCCAGCAGCCACAGGGGAAGGAACACTGAAGCTTTCTTT
CASSHRGRNTEAFF
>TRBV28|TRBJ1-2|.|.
TGTGCCAGCAGTTTAGGGCAGGCTCATTTACTCTATGGCTACACCTTC
CASSLGQAHLLYGYTF
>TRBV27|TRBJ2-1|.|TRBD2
TGTGCCAGCAGTTTCGGGACGGGGGGGAAATATGAGCAGTTCTTC
CASSFGTGGKYEQFF
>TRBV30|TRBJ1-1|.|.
TGTGCCTCCCGGAGGGGGGGGGCGATTCGACCTTCGAACACTGAAGCTTTCTTT
CASRRGGAIRPSNTEAFF
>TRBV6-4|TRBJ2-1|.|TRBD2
TGTGCCAGCAGTGAACTAGCGGGGGGGGATGAGCAGTTCTTC
CASSELAGGDEQFF
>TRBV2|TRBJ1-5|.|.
TGTGCCAGCAAAAGGCCAGGTAGCAATCAGCCCCAGCATTTT
CASKRPGSNQPQHF
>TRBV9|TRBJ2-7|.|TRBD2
TGTGCCAGCAGCAGAGGGACTAGCGGGGGGTACGAGCAGTACTTC
CASSRGTSGGYEQYF
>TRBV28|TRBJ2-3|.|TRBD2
TGTGCCAGCAGCCTTCTGCTAGCGGGGGCGGCAGATACGCAGTATTTT
CASSLLLAGAADTQYF
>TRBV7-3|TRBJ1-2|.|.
TGTGCCAGCAGCCCGACGGGAGGGGGTGGCTACACCTTC
CASSPTGGGGYTF
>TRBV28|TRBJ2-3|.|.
TGTGCCAGCAGTTTAGAGGGAAACAGGGTCACAGATACGCAGTATTTT
CASSLEGNRVTDTQYF
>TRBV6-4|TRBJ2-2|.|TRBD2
TGTGCCAGCAGTGACTCGGGGACTAGCGACACCGGGGAGCTGTTTTTT
CASSDSGTSDTGELFF